The source of this T cell receptor (beta chain) is a study of shared clonotypes between healthy human individuals. TCRdb's table, derived via immunoSEQ multiplex PCR, lists solely in-frame clones and lacks some. This sample has 1,400,000 or so clones, with 98% found just once. With respect to this clone: Its antigen is not identified.

CD4+ cells underwent separation, giving CD45RA+ naive and CD45RA-negative memory subsets. Trimming cost V 4 bases and J 1 base, with 9 bases left between them. This CDR3 has 13 residues. Looked up from germline, CDR1 is SGHRS and CDR2 is YFSETQ. Notes on the study in general: Larger richness was generally estimated for naive than memory subsets.

The TCR originated in a man under 40 in good health. The chain links TRBV5-1 to TRBJ2-7, with a possible D match to TRBD1 (6 bases). Sequenced sample: naive CD4+ T cells sorted from blood. The subset here: CD45RA+ positively selected. CDR3 DNA sequence: TGCGCCAGCAGCACCGACAGGTCCTACGAGCAGTACTTC. This encodes CASSTDRSYEQYF.